This T cell receptor beta chain was observed in a study of graft-versus-host responses after intestinal transplantation. Overall study context: Anti-thymocyte globulin induction was given to all recipients, followed by tacrolimus and steroids for approximately three years.

As to this clone: The antigen is not known.

Produced via immunoSEQ multiplex PCR; TCRdb's table is partial and in-frame only. The table shows roughly 50,000 clones, with about 90% occurring only once. Regarding the study as a whole: The study found high graft-versus-host to host-versus-graft clonal ratios in allografts of patients with graft-donor T cell macrochimerism. In recipient marrow, GvH clones were found, and some appeared first in ileum or blood. Circulating GvH clone levels at their peak were associated with HvG declines (early post-transplant).

CDR3 length: 15 amino acids. Germline V gene sequence: CDR1 SGHNT, CDR2 YENEEA. The J segment lost 5 bases and the V segment lost 5 bases, leaving 6 bases of the junction unmatched. This sample comprised PBMCs, obtained more than 650 days after intestinal transplant. V and J are TRBV11-3 and TRBJ2-5; 12 bases map to TRBD2. The TCR originated in a human patient who received an intestinal transplant, so some T cells may come from the graft donor. As DNA, the CDR3 is TGTGCCAGCAGCCCCCGACTAGCGGGGGATGAGACCCAGTACTTC. Translation gives CASSPRLAGDETQYF.